Listed below are T cell receptor beta chains from one sample, sequenced in a study of blood T cell repertoires in COVID-19. Here immunoSEQ multiplex PCR was the method, and the copy in TCRdb shows in-frame clones only, minus some. The profile shows 85,000 to 120,000 clones, 70% to 90% of them singletons. Sequencing was carried out using peripheral blood. The origin of the receptors is a middle-aged man with active COVID-19. CDR3s include the opening cysteine and the closing phenylalanine or tryptophan. The D gene is left open where the match is weak. Some rows mark clone size as missing; the rest say once, few, many or name a class of expanded clone.

>TRBD1|.|TRBV16|TRBJ2-7
CASSQISGQGGRISYEQYF
TGTGCCAGCAGCCAAATATCGGGACAGGGGGGCCGAATTTCCTACGAGCAGTACTTC
>TRBD1|.|TRBV7-2|TRBJ2-1
CASSTHQGAVGNEQFF
TGTGCCAGCAGCACGCACCAGGGGGCGGTGGGCAATGAGCAGTTCTTC
>TRBD1|.|TRBV30|TRBJ1-5
CACTGGGNQPQHF
TGTGCCTGTACAGGGGGAGGCAATCAGCCCCAGCATTTT
>.|.|TRBV5-1|TRBJ1-2
CASSRGEGYGYTF
TGCGCCAGCAGCCGCGGGGAAGGGTATGGCTACACCTTC
>.|.|TRBV4-1|TRBJ2-6
CASSQFPIAGAGANVLTF
TGCGCCAGCAGCCAATTCCCGATAGCAGGGGCTGGGGCCAACGTCCTGACTTTC
>TRBD1|.|TRBV29-1|TRBJ2-5
CSGTGGKETQYF
TGCAGCGGGACAGGAGGAAAAGAGACCCAGTACTTC
>.|.|TRBV7-2|TRBJ2-2
CASSLGREFGELFF
TGTGCCAGCAGCCTCGGCAGGGAATTCGGGGAGCTGTTTTTT
>TRBD1|.|TRBV5-1|TRBJ2-7
CASSLGQGASYEQYF
TGCGCCAGCAGCTTGGGGCAGGGGGCTTCCTACGAGCAGTACTTC
>.|.|TRBV15|TRBJ1-1
CATSGGRRNTEAFF
TGTGCCACCAGCGGGGGCAGGCGGAACACTGAAGCTTTCTTT
>TRBD2|.|TRBV11-1|TRBJ2-1
CASLPGLAGVHNEQFF
TGTGCCAGCCTCCCGGGACTAGCGGGGGTCCACAATGAGCAGTTCTTC
>.|.|TRBV5-4|TRBJ2-3
CASSLLRDWGPRHTQYF
TGTGCCAGCAGCCTGCTGCGGGACTGGGGCCCCCGGCATACGCAGTATTTT
>.|few|TRBV12-5|TRBJ1-1
CASGLYAGLGANTEAFF
TGTGCTAGTGGTTTGTACGCCGGTCTAGGGGCGAACACTGAAGCTTTCTTT
>TRBD1|once|TRBV4-1|TRBJ1-1
CASSPQKGQGTPWMNTEAFF
TGCGCCAGCAGCCCTCAAAAGGGACAGGGGACTCCATGGATGAACACTGAAGCTTTCTTT
>TRBD1|.|TRBV6-2/TRBV6-3|TRBJ1-1
CASSYSQDRPPMNTEAFF
TGTGCCAGCAGTTACTCGCAGGACAGGCCCCCTATGAACACTGAAGCTTTCTTT
>TRBD2|.|TRBV6-5|TRBJ2-3
CATYLAGSTDTQYF
TGTGCCACGTACTTAGCGGGAAGCACAGATACGCAGTATTTT
>TRBD2|.|TRBV27|TRBJ2-7
CASSAAGGMARFGYEQYF
TGTGCCAGCAGTGCCGCGGGGGGTATGGCAAGGTTTGGCTACGAGCAGTACTTC
>TRBD1|once|TRBV30|TRBJ2-1
CAWSGAGTGLYNEQFF
TGTGCCTGGAGTGGTGCTGGGACAGGGCTCTACAATGAGCAGTTCTTC
>TRBD1|.|TRBV6-1|TRBJ1-3
CASSETGAYSGNTIYF
TGTGCCAGCAGTGAGACAGGGGCCTACTCTGGAAACACCATATATTTT
>TRBD1|.|TRBV5-6|TRBJ2-5
CASSVQGQETQYF
TGTGCCAGCAGCGTACAGGGGCAAGAGACCCAGTACTTC
>.|.|TRBV19|TRBJ1-1
CASSLSKSSYEAFF
TGTGCCAGTAGTCTTTCTAAAAGTAGTTATGAAGCTTTCTTT
>TRBD1|.|TRBV30|TRBJ1-1
CAQSRGTGGTEAFF
TGTGCTCAATCCCGCGGGACAGGGGGGACTGAAGCTTTCTTT
>.|.|TRBV6-2/TRBV6-3|TRBJ2-2
CASSASLILGTGELFF
TGTGCCAGCAGTGCCTCTTTAATCCTCGGCACCGGGGAGCTGTTTTTT
>.|.|TRBV5-1|TRBJ2-1
CASSFGQRGNEQFF
TGCGCCAGCAGCTTCGGACAGAGGGGCAATGAGCAGTTCTTC
>TRBD1|few|TRBV3-1/TRBV3-2|TRBJ1-3
CASSLTGNTIYF
TGTGCCAGCAGTCTGACAGGGAACACCATATATTTT
>.|.|TRBV2|TRBJ2-7
CASSGTFWTSYEQYF
TGTGCCAGCAGTGGGACTTTCTGGACCTCCTACGAGCAGTACTTC
>TRBD2|.|TRBV9|TRBJ2-3
CASSVDETSRVDTQYF
TGTGCCAGCAGCGTAGATGAGACTAGCAGGGTAGATACGCAGTATTTT
>TRBD2|.|TRBV6-5|TRBJ2-1
CASSYWRGGGNEQFF
TGTGCCAGCAGTTACTGGCGGGGGGGCGGAAATGAGCAGTTCTTC
>TRBD1|.|TRBV7-2|TRBJ2-3
CASSQGQTSGDTQYF
TGTGCCAGCAGCCAGGGACAGACATCCGGAGATACGCAGTATTTT
>TRBD2|.|TRBV6-4|TRBJ2-1
CASSANRLAEYNEQFF
TGTGCCAGCAGTGCAAACCGACTAGCGGAGTACAATGAGCAGTTCTTC
>.|many|TRBV19|TRBJ1-5
CASSDRGTPASNQPQHF
TGTGCCAGTAGTGATCGAGGCACTCCTGCATCCAATCAGCCCCAGCATTTT
>TRBD2|few|TRBV11-3|TRBJ2-3
CASSPGTSGGASTDTQYF
TGTGCCAGCAGCCCCGGGACTAGCGGGGGGGCTAGCACAGATACGCAGTATTTT
>TRBD2|.|TRBV2|TRBJ2-3
CASRSPGTSGTDTQYF
TGTGCCAGCAGAAGTCCCGGGACTAGCGGCACAGATACGCAGTATTTT
>.|.|TRBV11-2|TRBJ2-3
CATRRREIRDTQYF
TGTGCCACCCGAAGGAGGGAAATCAGAGATACGCAGTATTTT
>.|.|TRBV28|TRBJ2-4
CASSFSPDIHIQYF
TGTGCCAGCAGTTTTTCCCCCGACATACACATTCAGTACTTC
>TRBD1|.|TRBV2|TRBJ2-7
CASSKDRGFGEQYF
TGTGCCAGCAGCAAGGACAGGGGCTTCGGCGAGCAGTACTTC
>.|.|TRBV5-4|TRBJ1-1
CASSRFEEFEAFF
TGTGCCAGCAGCCGTTTTGAGGAGTTTGAAGCTTTCTTT
>.|.|TRBV19|TRBJ2-5
CASSDFAKETQYF
TGTGCCAGTAGCGATTTTGCGAAAGAGACCCAGTACTTC
>TRBD1|.|TRBV13|TRBJ1-1
CASSFSGGPEAFF
TGTGCCAGCAGCTTTTCAGGGGGTCCTGAAGCTTTCTTT
>.|.|TRBV18|TRBJ1-5
CASSPGQSPQPQHF
TGTGCCAGCTCACCAGGACAGAGCCCTCAGCCCCAGCATTTT
>.|few|TRBV19|TRBJ2-2
CASKYGTGRRTGELFF
TGTGCCAGTAAATATGGTACAGGCCGACGGACCGGGGAGCTGTTTTTT
>TRBD1|.|TRBV7-2|TRBJ1-5
CASSAQGPGSNQPQHF
TGTGCCAGCAGCGCACAGGGGCCTGGGAGCAATCAGCCCCAGCATTTT
>.|.|TRBV6-6|TRBJ2-1
CASRRAGDYNEQFF
TGTGCCAGCAGAAGAGCGGGCGACTACAATGAGCAGTTCTTC
>TRBD1|.|TRBV6-4|TRBJ1-6
CASSAGGMNSPLHF
TGTGCCAGCAGTGCAGGGGGCATGAATTCACCCCTCCACTTT
>.|.|TRBV2|TRBJ1-3
CASSALGGAGNTIYF
TGTGCCAGCAGCGCCCTAGGAGGGGCAGGAAACACCATATATTTT
>.|.|TRBV24-1|TRBJ2-5
CATSEGYQETQYF
TGTGCCACCAGTGAGGGCTACCAGGAGACCCAGTACTTC
>TRBD1|.|TRBV2|TRBJ2-4
CASSVEGASKNIQYF
TGTGCCAGCAGTGTTGAGGGGGCGAGCAAAAACATTCAGTACTTC
>.|.|TRBV7-6|TRBJ1-2
CASSPGGQGGYTF
TGTGCCAGCTCCCCCGGGGGTCAAGGTGGCTACACCTTC
>TRBD2|.|TRBV11-3|TRBJ2-5
CASSLGLAGAEETQYF
TGTGCCAGCAGCTTAGGGCTAGCGGGCGCGGAAGAGACCCAGTACTTC
>.|few|TRBV5-1|TRBJ2-1
CASSSPGAGEQFF
TGCGCCAGCAGCTCTCCGGGAGCTGGTGAGCAGTTCTTC
>TRBD1|medium-sized|TRBV11-2|TRBJ1-6
CASSPYLPGQIYSPLHF
TGTGCCAGCAGCCCGTACTTGCCGGGACAGATCTACTCACCCCTCCACTTT
>.|.|TRBV29-1|TRBJ1-2
CSVVQNNYGYTF
TGCAGCGTTGTACAGAATAACTATGGCTACACCTTC
>TRBD1|.|TRBV29-1|TRBJ2-2
CSVAGGGELFF
TGCAGCGTTGCAGGGGGCGGGGAGCTGTTTTTT
>TRBD1|.|TRBV5-1|TRBJ1-5
CASSFTGEDQPQHF
TGCGCCAGCAGCTTTACAGGGGAGGATCAGCCCCAGCATTTT
>TRBD1|.|TRBV30|TRBJ1-2
CAWSYRQGHYGYTF
TGTGCCTGGAGTTATCGACAGGGGCACTATGGCTACACCTTC
>TRBD2|.|TRBV5-4|TRBJ2-7
CASSPGGTSFHEQYF
TGTGCCAGCAGCCCGGGGGGGACTAGCTTCCACGAGCAGTACTTC
>.|few|TRBV7-9|TRBJ1-3
CASSLGPQGNTIYF
TGTGCCAGCAGCTTAGGGCCCCAAGGAAACACCATATATTTT
>TRBD2|.|TRBV2|TRBJ2-1
CASRASGGRFDEQFF
TGTGCCAGCAGGGCTAGCGGGGGGCGGTTCGATGAGCAGTTCTTC
>.|.|TRBV9|TRBJ2-7
CASSPNSYEQYF
TGTGCCAGCAGCCCTAATAGCTACGAGCAGTACTTC
>TRBD1|.|TRBV6-6|TRBJ1-4
CASHDRGNEKLFF
TGTGCCAGCCACGACAGGGGAAATGAAAAACTGTTTTTT
>.|few|TRBV7-6|TRBJ1-3
CASSPRYGDTIYF
TGTGCCAGCAGCCCGAGATACGGGGACACCATATATTTT